The 16 T cell receptor beta chains reported below all come from one sample, sequenced in a study of siplizumab effects on memory and regulatory T cells. TCRdb's table, derived via immunoSEQ multiplex PCR, lists solely in-frame clones and lacks some. The profile shows 90,000 to 110,000 clones, just over 90% of them singletons. The material sequenced was CD4+ T cells sorted from blood. Source of these receptors: a human donor in good health.

The V gene is TRBV7-6, the J gene TRBJ1-3, with D unresolved. With 1 base removed from V and 0 bases from J, the gap between germline ends came to 10 bases. CDR1 SGHVS and CDR2 FNYEAQ come from the germline V gene. The CDR3 totals 16 residues. The CDR3 loop is CASSLGGGSSGNTIYF. The CDR3 nucleotides read TGTGCCAGCAGCTTAGGGGGAGGGTCCTCTGGAAACACCATATATTTT.

This clone was counted a single time. The chain couples TRBV4-1 to TRBJ1-2; D unresolved. The germline V and J ends were trimmed by 4 bases and 4 bases, with 13 bases remaining between them. Germline CDR1 MGHRA, CDR2 YSYEKL. The CDR3 is made up of 14 amino acids. DNA of the CDR3: TGCGCCAGCAGCCTCCCGGGGAGCGTCTATGGCTACACCTTC. This translates into CASSLPGSVYGYTF.

The CDR3 coding sequence is TGTGCCAGTAGTATTAGGGACAATCAGCCCCAGCATTTT. Its protein product is CASSIRDNQPQHF. The rearrangement joins TRBV19 to TRBJ1-5, with D unresolved. Deletions cut 3 bases from V and 3 bases from J, with 6 bases between. This CDR3 region has 13 residues. In germline, CDR1 is LNHDA, CDR2 SQIVND (reference sequence).

The chain is built from TRBV5-1 and TRBJ1-1; 7 bases are a match to TRBD1. CDR1 and CDR2 from the germline V gene are SGHRS and YFSETQ. The CDR3 is made up of 14 amino acids. V was clipped by 4 bases and J by 0 bases; unmatched bases: 3. This chain's CDR3 is CASSPGTVNTEAFF. CDR3 coding DNA: TGCGCCAGCAGCCCGGGGACAGTGAACACTGAAGCTTTCTTT.

V usage is TRBV11-3 and J usage is TRBJ2-7; maybe TRBD2 (6 bases). CDR3 length equals 15 residues. CDR1 is SGHNT, CDR2 YENEEA, per germline. V lost 6 bases, J lost 2 bases, and 17 bases lay in between. DNA for the CDR3: TGTGCCAGCAGTTTCCAAGGGCGGGGCGCCTACGAGCAGTACTTC. Translation: CASSFQGRGAYEQYF.

The rearrangement joins TRBV5-1 to TRBJ2-7, with a possible D match to TRBD1 (6 bases). Germline values: CDR1 SGHRS, CDR2 YFSETQ. Trimming left V 0 bases short and J 3 bases short, with 13 bases between. The length of the CDR3 is 15 residues. The CDR3 DNA sequence: TGCGCCAGCAGCTTGGCCGCGACAGGAGGCTACGAGCAGTACTTC. Its protein is CASSLAATGGYEQYF.

The chain is built from TRBV18 and TRBJ1-3; D ambiguous. Germline loops: CDR1 KGHSH, CDR2 LQKENI. Trimming took 3 bases from V and 2 from J, leaving 8 bases between them. The CDR3 extends over 14 amino acids. This CDR3 reads CASSPVETGNTIYF. DNA of the CDR3: TGTGCCAGCTCACCGGTGGAGACTGGAAACACCATATATTTT.

This clone is a singleton in its sample. V gene TRBV7-8 combines with J gene TRBJ2-2, with no clear D. The CDR3 loop spans 17 amino acids. Germline V CDR1 and CDR2: SGHVS, FQNEAQ. Deletions cut 7 bases from V and 3 bases from J, with 21 bases between. In nucleotides, the CDR3 is TGTGCCAGCACCAAATCCCCGCGTGGGTTTGACACCGGGGAGCTGTTTTTT. It codes for CASTKSPRGFDTGELFF. Using reference TRBV7-8 and TRBJ2-2 for the parts outside the CDR3, the full variable domain is GAGVSQSPRYKVAKRGQDVALRCDPISGHVSLFWYQQALGQGPEFLTYFQNEAQLDKSGLPSDRFFAERPEGSVSTLKIQRTQQEDSAVYLCASTKSPRGFDTGELFFGEGSRLTVL.

This sequence joins TRBV19 and TRBJ2-1, with a weak D call TRBD2 (5 bases). V was pared by 1 base and J by 0 bases, with 7 bases between. Germline V gene data show CDR1 as LNHDA and CDR2 as SQIVND (reference sequence). The CDR3 is 15 amino acids. Here the CDR3 reads CASSIAGSSYNEQFF. The CDR3 region has the DNA TGTGCCAGTAGTATAGCGGGAAGCTCCTACAATGAGCAGTTCTTC.

This chain uses TRBV11-3 with TRBJ2-7; TRBD1 aligns across 8 bases. This CDR3 is built from 16 residues. V gave up 0 bases and J gave up 7 bases; unmatched junction bases: 11. Germline CDR1 SGHNT, CDR2 YENEEA. CDR3 protein: CASSLETGAGSEEQYF. In DNA form, the CDR3 reads TGTGCCAGCAGCTTAGAGACAGGGGCAGGATCGGAAGAGCAGTACTTC.

The chain combines TRBV9 with TRBJ2-7, with 8 bases identical to TRBD2. Germline CDR1 is SGDLS and CDR2 is YYNGEE. V lost 4 bases to trimming and J lost 2 bases; unmatched junction nucleotides: 11. The CDR3 consists of 16 residues. In DNA, the CDR3 is TGTGCCAGCAGCTCGGGGGGGAGCGGGCGAGCCTACGAGCAGTACTTC. Protein product: CASSSGGSGRAYEQYF.

The J gene is TRBJ2-7, the V gene TRBV21-1. TRBV21-1 is a pseudogene locus. There are 15 residues in the CDR3. This CDR3 reads CASSKGTPRSYEQYF. The CDR3 coding sequence is TGTGCCAGCAGCAAGGGGACCCCACGCTCCTACGAGCAGTACTTC.

The chain carries TRBV9 and TRBJ2-3, with D unresolved. The V end was cut by 4 bases, the J end by 1 base, with 10 bases between. The CDR3 sequence is 14 residues long. Germline CDR1 SGDLS, CDR2 YYNGEE. The CDR3 DNA reads TGTGCCAGCAGCCGAACGTCCGGCACAGATACGCAGTATTTT. Its translation is CASSRTSGTDTQYF.

The chain joins TRBV19 to TRBJ1-2; 7 bases are a match to TRBD1. Germline CDR1 and CDR2: LNHDA and SQIVND (reference sequence). The V and J ends lost 6 bases and 3 bases, in that order; junction bases with no gene match: 7. The CDR3 length is 14 residues. The CDR3 loop is CASRRVQGDYGYTF. As DNA, the CDR3 is TGTGCCAGTAGGAGGGTCCAGGGGGACTATGGCTACACCTTC.

The chain joins TRBV10-3 to TRBJ2-7; D is undetermined. Trimming stripped 2 bases from V and 4 bases from J, with 15 bases between. The CDR3 has 15 amino acids. Germline assignment: CDR1 ENHRY and CDR2 SYGVKD. The CDR3 here is CAISEAWTYSYEQYF. The DNA of the CDR3 is TGTGCCATCAGTGAGGCGTGGACCTACTCTTACGAGCAGTACTTC.

The chain employs TRBV6-1 and TRBJ2-6; the D is unclear. The germline V gene has CDR1 MNHNS and CDR2 SASEGT. CDR3 length: 15 amino acids. Deletions cut 6 bases from V and 0 bases from J, with 9 bases between. The CDR3 DNA reads as TGTGCCAGCAGGGCGACAAGCTCTGGGGCCAACGTCCTGACTTTC. Translating gives CASRATSSGANVLTF.